These 20 T cell receptor beta chains originate from one sample sequenced in a study of cytomegalovirus exposure and HLA in healthy donors (TCRdb year 2017). Library preparation was by the immunoSEQ multiplex PCR assay. A mixture of 60 forward primers for TCR Vbeta segments and 13 reverse primers for TCR Jbeta segments was used in the multiplex PCR. What TCRdb holds here is the immuneACCESS table cut down to in-frame rearrangements. Part of the clones is not present; checked against another copy, under half of the missing clones reflect an unresolved V gene, and the others are unexplained. The sample table lists about 59,000 clones, less than 85% of them with a count of one. The ten most abundant clones make up 6.8% of the sample. Material: PBMCs. The receptors originated from a man aged 25 to 40 in good health and CMV-seropositive.

The V and J genes are TRBV7-8 and TRBJ2-7; D is possibly TRBD2 (5 bases). CDR1 and CDR2 from the germline V gene are SGHVS and FQNEAQ. The V end lost 5 bases, the J end lost 6 bases, and 14 bases lay between the germline ends. The CDR3 runs to 13 residues. The CDR3 coding sequence is TGTGCCAGCAGCATAACTAGTCGATTCGAGCAGTACTTC. Translating it yields CASSITSRFEQYF. Combining the CDR3 with reference TRBV7-8 and TRBJ2-7 gives the whole variable domain GAGVSQSPRYKVAKRGQDVALRCDPISGHVSLFWYQQALGQGPEFLTYFQNEAQLDKSGLPSDRFFAERPEGSVSTLKIQRTQQEDSAVYLCASSITSRFEQYFGPGTRLTVT.

The DNA of the CDR3 is TGTGCCAGCAGCTTGAGTGCGGGGATTCACAATGAGCAGTTCTTC. Translating gives CASSLSAGIHNEQFF. The chain carries TRBV7-9 and TRBJ2-1, with D tentatively TRBD2 (6 bases). V dropped 3 bases and J dropped 5 bases, with 14 bases sitting between them. This CDR3 is 15 amino acids long. Germline lookup yields CDR1 SEHNR and CDR2 FQNEAQ (reference sequence).

The rearrangement joins TRBV19 to TRBJ2-1, with D maybe TRBD2 (5 bases). The germline V gene has CDR1 LNHDA and CDR2 SQIVND (reference sequence). Trimming removed 5 bases at V and 9 bases at J, with 14 bases between. This CDR3 is 13 amino acids long. The DNA for the CDR3 is TGTGCCAGTAGTCCCCGGGATACCAGTGAGCAGTTCTTC. Amino acids: CASSPRDTSEQFF.

This clone was seen only a few times. This rearrangement joins TRBV7-9 to TRBJ1-1; 9 bases map to TRBD1. The V gene's germline CDR1 is SEHNR and CDR2 FQNEAQ (reference sequence). The CDR3 spans 14 residues. V trimming: 11 bases; J trimming: 0 bases; junction bases outside the gene matches: 7. CDR3 loop: CAGTRTGVNTEAFF. CDR3 coding DNA: TGTGCCGGCACTCGGACAGGGGTGAACACTGAAGCTTTCTTT.

On this clone: Because the CDR3 is missing its conserved closing phenylalanine or tryptophan, this is likely a read error. The chain uses TRBV9 and TRBJ1-2, with unresolved D. V lost 4 bases to trimming and J lost 2 bases, with 9 bases between them. Per the germline V gene, CDR1 is SGDLS and CDR2 is YYNGEE. The CDR3 has 13 amino acids. CDR3 protein: CASSPTANYGYTL. The CDR3 bases are TGTGCCAGCAGCCCTACCGCAAACTATGGCTACACCCTC.

This clone has just one count. This chain uses TRBV6-6 with TRBJ2-1; the match to TRBD2 covers 10 bases. Germline V gene data show CDR1 as MNHNY and CDR2 as SVGAGI (reference sequence). This CDR3 spans 14 amino acids. The junction had 6 bases not matched to a gene; V was cut back by 6 bases and J by 7 bases. As DNA, the CDR3 is TGTGCCAGCAGGCAGCGGGGGGGCGGAAATGAGCAGTTCTTC. This translates into CASRQRGGGNEQFF.

The J gene is TRBJ2-5, the V gene TRBV27; 9 bases are a match to TRBD1. The CDR3 is made up of 15 amino acids. Germline V gene lookup returns CDR1 MNHEY and CDR2 SMNVEV (reference sequence). V lost 7 bases, J lost 4 bases, and 10 bases stayed unmatched. CDR3 protein: CASTDRGYRGETQYF. CDR3 sequence (DNA): TGTGCCAGCACGGACAGGGGTTATCGAGGAGAGACCCAGTACTTC.

The chain links TRBV2 to TRBJ2-5; TRBD1 agrees at 11 bases. J gave up 7 bases and V 6 bases, and 1 base lay outside the gene matches. This CDR3 comprises 12 residues. Germline V lookup: CDR1 SNHLY, CDR2 FYNNEI. CDR3 region: CASRGQGGTQYF. CDR3 in DNA: TGTGCCAGCAGGGGACAGGGGGGGACCCAGTACTTC.

The V gene is TRBV4-1, the J gene TRBJ2-5; 11 nucleotides match TRBD1. CDR1 MGHRA and CDR2 YSYEKL come from the germline V gene. V was pared by 0 bases and J by 5 bases, with 2 bases of the junction left unmatched. CDR3 length: 15 amino acids. This chain's CDR3 is CASSQEDRGLETQYF. Written as DNA, the CDR3 is TGCGCCAGCAGCCAAGAGGACAGGGGGCTTGAGACCCAGTACTTC.

A single count supports this clone. This chain's CDR3 is CASSYSTSREQYF. DNA for the CDR3: TGTGCCAGCAGTTACTCGACTAGTAGGGAGCAGTACTTC. The chain is built from TRBV6-6 and TRBJ2-7, with D possibly TRBD2 on 6 matching bases. Per the germline V gene, CDR1 is MNHNY and CDR2 is SVGAGI (reference sequence). The V gene lost 0 bases and the J gene lost 7 bases, with 10 bases spanning the gap. The CDR3 consists of 13 residues.

The chain has TRBV6-5 and TRBJ2-1; 9 nucleotides line up with TRBD1. V lost 4 bases to trimming and J lost 4 bases; unmatched junction nucleotides: 8. There are 16 residues in the CDR3. Germline assignment: CDR1 MNHEY and CDR2 SVGAGI. The CDR3 coding sequence is TGTGCCAGCAGTTCTGGGACAGGGTTTTTTTACAATGAGCAGTTCTTC. This sequence encodes CASSSGTGFFYNEQFF.

V gene TRBV19 combines with J gene TRBJ2-2; the D is unclear. Looked up from germline, CDR1 is LNHDA and CDR2 is SQIVND (reference sequence). V shed 4 bases and J shed 0 bases, with 9 bases lying between them. This CDR3 spans 15 amino acids. The CDR3 protein is CASSTDTPNTGELFF. The CDR3 DNA reads TGTGCCAGTAGTACCGATACTCCGAACACCGGGGAGCTGTTTTTT.

The rearrangement uses TRBV7-3 and TRBJ2-1, with 10 nucleotides matching TRBD2. The CDR3 is 15 residues long. Germline V CDR1 and CDR2: SGHTA, FQGTGA. Germline trimming cut 8 bases from V and 7 bases from J; bases unmatched to any gene: 11. This CDR3 reads CASAGAGGPGNEQFF. CDR3 nucleotides: TGTGCCAGCGCGGGAGCGGGGGGGCCGGGGAATGAGCAGTTCTTC.

This clone occurred a few times. The V call is TRBV6-4, the J call TRBJ2-2; 10 nucleotides line up with TRBD2. The V and J ends lost 2 bases and 4 bases, in that order; junction bases with no gene match: 7. CDR1 and CDR2 from the germline V gene are MRHNA and SNTAGT. CDR3 length: 17 residues. DNA for the CDR3: TGTGCCAGCAGTGACGGGCTAGCGGGGGTCCCCACCGGGGAGCTGTTTTTT. This codes for CASSDGLAGVPTGELFF.

This rearrangement joins TRBV10-3 to TRBJ2-6; no clear D gene. The CDR3 runs to 15 residues. Germline lookup yields CDR1 ENHRY and CDR2 SYGVKD. V was pared by 11 bases and J by 2 bases, with 16 bases between. Written as DNA, the CDR3 is TGTGCCTCACGATCCGGGTCGGCTGGGGCCAACGTCCTGACTTTC. As protein: CASRSGSAGANVLTF.

The V call is TRBV28, the J call TRBJ1-6; TRBD1 matches 7 bases. This CDR3 region has 17 residues. Germline CDR1 is MDHEN and CDR2 is SYDVKM. The V segment lost 3 bases and the J segment 8 bases; nucleotides outside the gene matches: 13. Written as DNA, the CDR3 is TGTGCCAGCAGTTTTTTCAGAAGGGGGCAAAGGGATTCACCCCTCCACTTT. This translates into CASSFFRRGQRDSPLHF.

This chain links TRBV7-2 with TRBJ1-2, with a tentative D call TRBD1 (6 bases). This CDR3 has 15 amino acids. V lost 5 bases, J lost 1 base, and 14 bases lay in between. Germline CDR1 is SGHTA and CDR2 is FQGNSA. The CDR3 DNA is TGTGCCAGCAGCGGAGGACAGAGCTATAACTATGGCTACACCTTC. Translation: CASSGGQSYNYGYTF.

V usage is TRBV7-3 and J usage is TRBJ2-3; 9 bases are a match to TRBD2. V shed 0 bases and J 12 bases; nucleotides not matched to a gene: 7. Germline-derived CDR1 and CDR2 are SGHTA and FQGTGA. The CDR3 length is 14 residues. The CDR3, as DNA: TGTGCCAGCAGCTTAACGGGAGCGGGGGGCTTTCAGTATTTT. Translation gives CASSLTGAGGFQYF.

The chain links TRBV6-5 to TRBJ2-5; a possible D gene is TRBD2 (5 bases). The DNA end favors TRBJ2-7, so the J call may be wrong. Germline V gene sequence: CDR1 MNHEY, CDR2 SVGAGI. The CDR3 covers 14 residues. In nucleotides, the CDR3 is TGTGCCAGCAGTTACCGGGATGCCACCTACGAGCAGTACTTC. This codes for CASSYRDATYEQYF.

The rearrangement links TRBV7-9 to TRBJ1-1; 10 nucleotides align to TRBD1. The CDR3 spans 14 residues. Germline trimming cut 6 bases from V and 10 bases from J; bases unmatched to any gene: 11. Germline lookup yields CDR1 SEHNR and CDR2 FQNEAQ (reference sequence). The CDR3 protein is CASSRQGAARAAFF. Written as DNA, the CDR3 is TGTGCCAGCAGTCGACAGGGGGCTGCTCGGGCAGCTTTCTTT.